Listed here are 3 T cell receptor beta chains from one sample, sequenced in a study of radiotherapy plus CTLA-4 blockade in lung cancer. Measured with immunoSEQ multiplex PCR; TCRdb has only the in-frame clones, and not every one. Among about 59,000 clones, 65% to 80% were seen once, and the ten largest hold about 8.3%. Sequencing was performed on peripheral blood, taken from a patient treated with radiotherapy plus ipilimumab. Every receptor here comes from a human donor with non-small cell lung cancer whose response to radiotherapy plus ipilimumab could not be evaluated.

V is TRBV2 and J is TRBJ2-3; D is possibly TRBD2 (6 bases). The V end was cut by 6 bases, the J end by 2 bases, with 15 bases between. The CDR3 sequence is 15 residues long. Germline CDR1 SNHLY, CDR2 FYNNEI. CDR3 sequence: CASSTRDSTTDTQYF. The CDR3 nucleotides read TGTGCCAGCAGCACCCGGGACTCTACCACAGATACGCAGTATTTT.

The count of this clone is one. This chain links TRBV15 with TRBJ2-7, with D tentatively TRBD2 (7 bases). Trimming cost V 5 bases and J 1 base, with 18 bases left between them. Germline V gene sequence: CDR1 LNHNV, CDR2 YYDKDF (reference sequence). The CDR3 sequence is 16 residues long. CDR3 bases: TGTGCCACCAGCCCAGGGTCGGGGGGCTTGTCCTACGAGCAGTACTTC. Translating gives CATSPGSGGLSYEQYF.

CDR3 coding DNA: TGCGCCAGCAGCTTGGTCACGGCAGGGGAATATGGCTACACCTTC. The encoded protein is CASSLVTAGEYGYTF. This chain joins TRBV5-1 and TRBJ1-2, with D perhaps matching TRBD1 (6 bases). Germline V lookup: CDR1 SGHRS, CDR2 YFSETQ. The CDR3 consists of 15 residues. Trimming pared 0 bases from V and 5 bases from J, leaving 14 bases between. The entire variable domain, with the rest obtained from reference TRBV5-1 and TRBJ1-2, is as follows: KAGVTQTPRYLIKTRGQQVTLSCSPISGHRSVSWYQQTPGQGLQFLFEYFSETQRNKGNFPGRFSGRQFSNSRSEMNVSTLELGDSALYLCASSLVTAGEYGYTFGSGTRLTVV.